In its sample, the clone carrying this T cell receptor (beta chain) was seen once. The data belong to a study of shared clonotypes between healthy human individuals. Deletions cut 4 bases from V and 7 bases from J, with 16 bases between. CDR1 is SSHAT, CDR2 FNYEAQ, per germline (reference sequence). The CDR3 covers 14 residues. The run depth of the assay was deep. In the study's own analysis: There were no quality scores in the junction-only immunoSEQ sequences, so filtering differed. Produced via immunoSEQ multiplex PCR; TCRdb's table is partial and in-frame only. That table supplies the V and J calls and clone size; D and trimming were determined from the DNA. There are hundreds of thousands of clones in the sample; around three quarters occur only once, and around 12% lies in the top ten.

The material sequenced was PBMCs. The clonotype originates from a woman between 35 and 50 years old in good health. Some clones in this sample may be carry-over from other donors' samples. The chain joins TRBV7-7 to TRBJ2-5; D possibly corresponds to TRBD2 (6 bases). DNA for the CDR3: TGTGCCAGCAGCTCAGGGACTGCCCATGGGACCCAGTACTTC. This translates into CASSSGTAHGTQYF.